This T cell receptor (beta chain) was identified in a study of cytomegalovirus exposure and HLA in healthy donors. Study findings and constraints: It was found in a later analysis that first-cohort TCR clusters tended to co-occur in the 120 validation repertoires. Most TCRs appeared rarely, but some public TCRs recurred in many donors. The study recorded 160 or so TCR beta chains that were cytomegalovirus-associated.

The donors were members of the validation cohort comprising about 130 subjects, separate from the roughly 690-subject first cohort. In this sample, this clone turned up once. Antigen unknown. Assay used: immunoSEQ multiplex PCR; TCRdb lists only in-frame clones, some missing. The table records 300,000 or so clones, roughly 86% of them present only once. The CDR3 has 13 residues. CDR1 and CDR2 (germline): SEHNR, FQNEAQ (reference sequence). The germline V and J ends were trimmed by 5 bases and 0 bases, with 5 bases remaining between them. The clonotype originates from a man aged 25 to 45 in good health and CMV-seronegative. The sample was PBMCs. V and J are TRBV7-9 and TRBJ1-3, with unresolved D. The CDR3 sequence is CASSANSGNTIYF. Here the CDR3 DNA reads TGTGCCAGCAGCGCGAACTCTGGAAACACCATATATTTT.